This T cell receptor beta chain was obtained from a study of shared clonotypes between healthy human individuals. Profiled with immunoSEQ multiplex PCR; TCRdb holds only in-frame clones, not every one. The sample carries about half a million clones, around 77% recorded once. CDR3 size: 14 residues. V lost 0 bases to trimming and J lost 5 bases, with 10 bases between them. The germline gives CDR1 MDHEN, CDR2 SYDVKM. This receptor was taken from a woman aged 40-49 years in good health. Some clones in this sample may be carry-over from other donors' samples. Sequencing was carried out using PBMCs. The chain uses TRBV28 and TRBJ1-2; D is unresolved. The CDR3: CASSLWRFEYGYTF. The CDR3 DNA reads TGTGCCAGCAGTTTATGGAGGTTTGAATATGGCTACACCTTC.